These 27 T cell receptor beta chains were sequenced from one sample in a study of T-cell reconstitution after alpha-beta-depleted transplantation in children. Preparation of the TCRbeta library involved a method that used unique molecular identifiers. TCRdb re-analysed the PCR reads in MiXCR, keeping a single row per CDR3 protein. The table includes fewer than 1 million distinct CDR3 sequences, approximately 15% detected once. The sequences come from PBMCs, mostly from graft donor cells, collected 360 days after TCRalphabeta/CD19-depleted stem cell transplant. The origin of the receptors is a male patient between 5 and 17 years old who had a stem cell transplant for acute lymphoblastic leukemia, so the T cells may come from the graft donor.

The rearrangement links TRBV12-3 or TRBV12-4 to TRBJ2-3; a possible D gene is TRBD2 (6 bases). V was trimmed by 3 bases and J by 2 bases, leaving 15 bases between them. The CDR3 contains 16 residues. CDR3 coding DNA: TGTGCCAGCAGTTTGGGGACGGACTATTCCACAGATACGCAGTATTTT. Protein product: CASSLGTDYSTDTQYF.

The chain combines TRBV3-1 with TRBJ2-7, with D possibly TRBD2 on 6 matching bases. Trimming pared 0 bases from V and 3 bases from J, leaving 15 bases between. Germline CDR1 LGHDT, CDR2 YNNKEL (reference sequence). The CDR3 is made up of 16 amino acids. DNA for the CDR3: TGTGCCAGCAGCCAAGAAGGCTTGCTAGCGAGCTACGAGCAGTACTTC. Its protein is CASSQEGLLASYEQYF.

This clonotype has more than one count but fewer than ten. J is TRBJ1-1 and V is TRBV10-3, with D possibly being TRBD1 (5 bases). With 9 bases removed from V and 1 base from J, the gap between germline ends came to 9 bases. The CDR3 length is 12 residues. Germline CDR1 ENHRY, CDR2 SYGVKD. DNA for the CDR3: TGTGCCATGAGGGGCCAGAACACTGAAGCTTTCTTT. As protein: CAMRGQNTEAFF.

This clonotype was seen ten or more times. The chain is built from TRBV7-6 and TRBJ2-1; 8 bases are a match to TRBD1. The CDR3 is 17 amino acids. Trimming removed 5 bases from V and 7 bases from J; junction bases left unmatched: 16. Germline V CDR1 and CDR2: SGHVS, FNYEAQ. In DNA, the CDR3 is TGTGCCAGCAGCCCAGAACCGGACAGGGTCGGATGGAATGAGCAGTTCTTC. Its translation is CASSPEPDRVGWNEQFF.

To note about this clonotype: At one end, the junction sequence differs from germline, possibly due to a read error. DNA for the CDR3: TGTGCCAGCAGTGATAAGTGGGTGGAGTCTAATATCAGCTTC. This gives the protein CASSDKWVESNISF. The V call is TRBV2, the J call TRBJ2-1; D uncertain. Germline V gene sequence: CDR1 SNHLY, CDR2 FYNNEI. The CDR3 is made up of 14 amino acids.

This clonotype was seen only a few times. The V call is TRBV4-1, the J call TRBJ2-1; 10 nucleotides line up with TRBD2. The trim removed 3 bases at V and 10 bases at J, leaving 12 bases unmatched. The CDR3 is made up of 16 amino acids. The germline V gene encodes CDR1 MGHRA and CDR2 YSYEKL. The CDR3 loop is CASSHQIPGLATEQFF. In nucleotides, the CDR3 is TGCGCCAGCAGCCACCAGATTCCGGGACTAGCGACGGAGCAGTTCTTC.

At least ten counts were recorded for this clonotype. The chain couples TRBV24-1 to TRBJ1-2; no clear D gene. CDR1 KGHDR and CDR2 SFDVKD come from the germline V gene. This CDR3 has 13 residues. The V end lost 2 bases, the J end lost 4 bases, and 7 bases lay between the germline ends. This CDR3 is CATSDWAAYGYTF. The CDR3 region has the DNA TGTGCCACCAGTGATTGGGCAGCCTATGGCTACACCTTC.

This clonotype has more than one count but fewer than ten. The rearrangement links TRBV29-1 to TRBJ2-7; 8 bases match TRBD1. Germline loops: CDR1 SQVTM, CDR2 ANQGSEA. This CDR3 has 16 residues. V lost 1 base and J lost 3; bases outside the gene matches: 11. Written as DNA, the CDR3 is TGCAGCGTTGAAGGAACTCCGGGACAGGAGGACTACGAGCAGTACTTC. Protein: CSVEGTPGQEDYEQYF.

This chain connects TRBV30 to TRBJ1-4; the D gene is possibly TRBD1 (6 bases). CDR1 GTSNPN and CDR2 SVGIG come from the germline V gene (reference sequence). Trimming removed 3 bases from V and 10 bases from J, with 18 bases in between. The CDR3 runs 14 residues. The chain's CDR3 is CAWSSSGDMGKLFF. The DNA for the CDR3 is TGTGCCTGGAGCTCATCAGGGGATATGGGAAAACTGTTTTTT.

This clonotype was found a few times. This rearrangement joins TRBV11-2 to TRBJ2-3, with a possible D match to TRBD1 (6 bases). CDR1 is SGHAT and CDR2 is FQNNGV in the germline V gene. The length of the CDR3 is 17 residues. Trimming took off 1 base at V and 0 bases at J, with 14 bases between the two ends. The CDR3 sequence: CASSLGQGSKSTDTQYF. Written as DNA, the CDR3 is TGTGCCAGCAGCTTAGGTCAGGGGTCTAAAAGCACAGATACGCAGTATTTT.

This clonotype was seen a handful of times. This rearrangement joins TRBV28 to TRBJ1-2; D unresolved. This CDR3 is built from 14 residues. Trimming removed 2 bases from V and 3 bases from J, with 10 bases in between. Germline V lookup: CDR1 MDHEN, CDR2 SYDVKM. As DNA, the CDR3 is TGTGCCAGCAGTTTAGGCTCCAGACACTATGGCTACACCTTC. Translation: CASSLGSRHYGYTF.

This clonotype was seen only a few times. The chain couples TRBV5-1 to TRBJ2-5; D gene ambiguous. Germline-derived CDR1 and CDR2 are SGHRS and YFSETQ. Between the trimmed V and J ends, which lost 0 bases and 7 bases, there was a span of 10 bases. The CDR3 loop spans 13 amino acids. This CDR3 reads CASSLDTFGTQYF. CDR3 nucleotides: TGCGCCAGCAGCTTGGACACCTTCGGGACCCAGTACTTC.

This clonotype was counted at least ten times. The chain carries TRBV7-2 and TRBJ2-1, with 12 positions matching TRBD2. This CDR3 is 13 amino acids long. Germline V gene data show CDR1 as SGHTA and CDR2 as FQGNSA. The V and J ends lost 4 bases and 12 bases, in that order; junction bases with no gene match: 4. The CDR3 region has the DNA TGTGCCAGCAGCTCCCCTAGCGGGAGGGCGCAGTTCTTC. As protein: CASSSPSGRAQFF.

This sequence joins TRBV2 and TRBJ2-3, with D possibly matching TRBD2 (6 bases). Germline V gives CDR1 SNHLY, CDR2 FYNNEI. Deletions cut 7 bases from V and 2 bases from J, with 22 bases between. The CDR3 length is 17 residues. The CDR3 nucleotides read TGTGCCAGCACCCCGTCTGCGGAGGCTAGCGTCACAGATACGCAGTATTTT. Protein product: CASTPSAEASVTDTQYF.

This clonotype has more than one count but fewer than ten. V is TRBV10-2 and J is TRBJ2-1; either TRBD1 or TRBD2 may fit D (6 bases each). In germline, CDR1 is WSHSY, CDR2 SAAADI. CDR3 length: 14 residues. Trimming cost V 8 bases and J 0 bases, with 11 bases left between them. CDR3 residues: CASLQGLSYNEQFF. DNA for the CDR3: TGCGCCAGCCTACAGGGACTCTCCTACAATGAGCAGTTCTTC.

The V and J genes are TRBV7-7 and TRBJ2-1; D possibly matches TRBD1 or TRBD2 (5 bases each). V was pared by 5 bases and J by 10 bases, with 18 bases between. This CDR3 is built from 14 residues. Germline loops: CDR1 SSHAT, CDR2 FNYEAQ (reference sequence). As DNA, the CDR3 is TGTGCCAGCAGCCCCCTTTTGGGGACGGGGGAGCAGTTCTTC. It translates to CASSPLLGTGEQFF.

This clonotype was observed a handful of times. The junction departs from germline at one end; a sequencing error may be responsible. The J gene is TRBJ2-5, the V gene TRBV20-1; D perhaps matches TRBD1 (5 bases). The CDR3 extends over 12 amino acids. CDR1 and CDR2 (germline): DFQATT, SNEGSKA (reference sequence). The CDR3 loop reads CSARVQGNLECF. CDR3 nucleotide sequence: TGCAGTGCTAGAGTCCAGGGTAATTTGGAGTGCTTC.

This clonotype was recorded a few times. The rearrangement links TRBV25-1 to TRBJ2-1, with a possible D match to TRBD1 (6 bases). Trimming took off 0 bases at V and 3 bases at J, with 15 bases between the two ends. Germline values: CDR1 MGHDK, CDR2 SYGVNS. The CDR3 runs to 17 residues. Here the CDR3 DNA reads TGTGCCAGCAGTGAATATAGGGGGTCCGGTGTCTACAATGAGCAGTTCTTC. Encoded protein: CASSEYRGSGVYNEQFF.

This clonotype was found many times. The chain links TRBV29-1 to TRBJ2-2, with no clear D. The CDR3 spans 11 residues. Germline V gives CDR1 SQVTM, CDR2 ANQGSEA. Trimming cost V 7 bases and J 6 bases, with 9 bases left between them. CDR3 DNA sequence: TGCAGCGCCTCGGACCCCGGGGAGCTGTTTTTT. It yields the protein CSASDPGELFF.

With respect to this clonotype: One junction end does not reproduce the germline sequence, and a read error may be involved. V and J are TRBV2 and TRBJ2-1; D call uncertain. The CDR3 has 14 residues. In germline, CDR1 is SNHLY, CDR2 FYNNEI. The CDR3 loop reads CASSEGILYNEQFF. CDR3 DNA sequence: TGTGCCAGCAGTGAGGGTATTCTATACAATGAGCAGTTCTTT.

Many counts were recorded for this clonotype. This chain joins TRBV12-3 or TRBV12-4 and TRBJ2-1; D ambiguous. The CDR3 loop spans 14 amino acids. The V end was cut by 5 bases, the J end by 5 bases, with 13 bases between. The CDR3 DNA follows: TGTGCCAGCAGTCCCCTCTCCGAAAACAATGAGCAGTTCTTC. Translated: CASSPLSENNEQFF.

The V gene is TRBV10-3, the J gene TRBJ2-7, with TRBD2 matching over 9 bases. The CDR3 extends over 13 amino acids. V was clipped by 10 bases and J by 3 bases; unmatched bases: 7. Germline V lookup: CDR1 ENHRY, CDR2 SYGVKD. In nucleotides, the CDR3 is TGTGCCAGCGGGACTAGCCCCTTCTACGAGCAGTACTTC. The encoded protein is CASGTSPFYEQYF.

The chain joins TRBV9 to TRBJ1-4; 10 positions agree with TRBD1. Trimming cost V 3 bases and J 6 bases; bases outside gene matches: 8. The germline V gene has CDR1 SGDLS and CDR2 YYNGEE. The CDR3 totals 16 residues. The CDR3 sequence: CASSARTGGRDEKLFF. CDR3 nucleotide sequence: TGTGCCAGCAGCGCCAGGACAGGGGGACGTGATGAAAAACTGTTTTTT.

This clonotype was seen a handful of times. The chain links TRBV18 to TRBJ2-3; the D gene is possibly TRBD1 (6 bases). CDR1 and CDR2 from the germline V gene are KGHSH and LQKENI. V dropped 2 bases and J dropped 2 bases, with 14 bases sitting between them. The CDR3 covers 16 residues. The CDR3 protein is CASSPSTGQYTDTQYF. The DNA for the CDR3 is TGTGCCAGCTCACCATCGACAGGACAGTACACAGATACGCAGTATTTT.

This rearrangement joins TRBV6-5 to TRBJ2-1; 8 positions match TRBD1. Trimming cost V 2 bases and J 0 bases; bases outside gene matches: 3. Germline V gives CDR1 MNHEY, CDR2 SVGAGI. This CDR3 comprises 16 residues. The CDR3 DNA reads TGTGCCAGCAGTTACAGTACAGGGGGCTCCTACAATGAGCAGTTCTTC. It specifies CASSYSTGGSYNEQFF.

The V and J genes are TRBV18 and TRBJ1-2; the D gene is possibly TRBD1 (5 bases). Trimming left V 6 bases short and J 0 bases short, with 11 bases between. The CDR3 extends over 14 amino acids. CDR1 is KGHSH, CDR2 LQKENI, per germline. CDR3 protein: CASSGTFANYGYTF. CDR3 sequence (DNA): TGTGCCAGCTCCGGGACGTTCGCTAACTATGGCTACACCTTC.

The chain is built from TRBV21-1 and TRBJ2-1; whether TRBD2, the table's D call, matches the DNA was not checked. TRBV21-1 is classified as a pseudogene. The CDR3 is 17 residues long. This CDR3 reads CASSNAQTSGSVLEQFF. CDR3 nucleotide sequence: TGTGCCAGCAGCAATGCCCAAACTAGCGGGAGTGTTCTAGAGCAGTTCTTC.